A single sample gave rise to the 20 T cell receptor beta chains below, sequenced in a study of human thymus T cells. Thymus was obtained from resections taken during corrective heart surgery. Profiled with immunoSEQ multiplex PCR; TCRdb holds only in-frame clones, not every one. This sample has about 130,000 clones, with around 94% found just once. Sequences were obtained from thymus tissue. The receptor source for this set is a boy in the first two years of life with a congenital heart defect but otherwise immunologically healthy.

V gene TRBV7-2 combines with J gene TRBJ1-6; the D gene is possibly TRBD1 (5 bases). V was pared by 3 bases and J by 11 bases, with 8 bases between. Germline loops: CDR1 SGHTA, CDR2 FQGNSA. The CDR3 length is 12 residues. In nucleotides, the CDR3 is TGTGCCAGCAGCTTGAAGGGACCACCCCTCCACTTT. Translated, it gives CASSLKGPPLHF.

The chain links TRBV19 to TRBJ2-3; 8 positions agree with TRBD1. The germline V gene has CDR1 LNHDA and CDR2 SQIVND (reference sequence). The CDR3 is made up of 14 amino acids. V lost 3 bases and J lost 8; bases outside the gene matches: 7. As DNA, the CDR3 is TGTGCCAGTAGTATCCGACAGGGGATCGGTACGCAGTATTTT. Its translation is CASSIRQGIGTQYF.

The V call is TRBV7-9, the J call TRBJ2-3; 10 nucleotides line up with TRBD2. In germline, CDR1 is SEHNR, CDR2 FQNEAQ (reference sequence). J gave up 5 bases and V 5 bases, and 10 bases lay outside the gene matches. CDR3 length: 16 residues. This CDR3 is CASSGLSGGPEDTQYF. CDR3 DNA sequence: TGTGCCAGCAGCGGGCTTAGCGGGGGGCCTGAAGATACGCAGTATTTT.

This chain links TRBV5-1 with TRBJ2-5, with TRBD2 matching 8 bases. Germline V gives CDR1 SGHRS, CDR2 YFSETQ. This CDR3 has 19 amino acids. V lost 4 bases and J lost 2; bases outside the gene matches: 19. The DNA of the CDR3 is TGCGCCAGCAGCCCCCGACCCAACTGGGCGGGGGGCCTTCAAGAGACCCAGTACTTC. Translated, it gives CASSPRPNWAGGLQETQYF.

This chain connects TRBV6-5 to TRBJ1-2; TRBD1 is a possible D gene (5 bases). The germline V gene encodes CDR1 MNHEY and CDR2 SVGAGI. CDR3 length: 14 residues. V dropped 6 bases and J dropped 4 bases, with 15 bases sitting between them. CDR3 nucleotides: TGTGCCAGCAGGCCAGACAGAAAACCCTATGGCTACACCTTC. Its translation is CASRPDRKPYGYTF.

The V and J genes are TRBV4-3 and TRBJ1-3; D is ambiguous. Germline CDR1 reads LGHNA; CDR2 reads YSLEER. This CDR3 has 16 residues. Trimming left V 4 bases short and J 0 bases short, with 13 bases between. CDR3 sequence (DNA): TGCGCCAGCAGCCCCGTGTATCCGAGCTCTGGAAACACCATATATTTT. Protein: CASSPVYPSSGNTIYF.

The chain is built from TRBV9 and TRBJ2-3; 8 nucleotides align to TRBD2. The CDR3 loop spans 16 amino acids. From germline, CDR1 is SGDLS and CDR2 YYNGEE. Germline trimming cut 0 bases from V and 2 bases from J; bases unmatched to any gene: 5. DNA for the CDR3: TGTGCCAGCAGCGTAGCGGGGGGGAGACTCACAGATACGCAGTATTTT. Encoded protein: CASSVAGGRLTDTQYF.

This rearrangement joins TRBV28 to TRBJ1-6; D unresolved. Trimming took off 4 bases at V and 5 bases at J, with 9 bases between the two ends. The germline V gene has CDR1 MDHEN and CDR2 SYDVKM. This CDR3 has 14 amino acids. The CDR3 sequence is CASSSQTDNSPLHF. The CDR3 DNA sequence: TGTGCCAGCAGTTCCCAGACGGATAATTCACCCCTCCACTTT.

This chain links TRBV6-1 with TRBJ1-5; 8 positions agree with TRBD1. There are 16 residues in the CDR3. The V and J ends lost 4 bases and 5 bases, in that order; junction bases with no gene match: 10. Germline V gene lookup returns CDR1 MNHNS and CDR2 SASEGT. CDR3 nucleotides: TGTGCCAGCAGTGGGGCAGGGGGCTTAGGCGATCAGCCCCAGCATTTT. This codes for CASSGAGGLGDQPQHF.

The chain recombines TRBV6-6 with TRBJ2-7; 11 positions match TRBD2. Germline V CDR1 and CDR2: MNHNY, SVGAGI (reference sequence). V gave up 5 bases and J gave up 7 bases; unmatched junction bases: 7. CDR3 size: 14 residues. CDR3 protein: CASSGGTSGGEQYF. In nucleotides, the CDR3 is TGTGCCAGCAGTGGGGGGACTAGCGGCGGGGAGCAGTACTTC.

This chain connects TRBV27 to TRBJ2-4; 10 bases agree with TRBD1. Per the germline V gene, CDR1 is MNHEY and CDR2 is SMNVEV (reference sequence). The CDR3 consists of 15 residues. V was clipped by 5 bases and J by 1 base; unmatched bases: 2. This CDR3 reads CASSAGQGAKNIQYF. CDR3 nucleotide sequence: TGTGCCAGCAGTGCGGGACAGGGGGCCAAAAACATTCAGTACTTC.

This rearrangement joins TRBV7-2 to TRBJ2-7; 7 bases are shared with TRBD2. Per germline, CDR1 SGHTA and CDR2 FQGNSA. The V and J ends lost 0 bases and 0 bases, in that order; junction bases with no gene match: 11. The CDR3 runs 18 residues. For the CDR3, the DNA is TGTGCCAGCAGCTTAGCCCCGGGGCTAGCGGAGGACTCCTACGAGCAGTACTTC. Translated, it gives CASSLAPGLAEDSYEQYF.

The chain links TRBV19 to TRBJ1-5; 11 bases line up with TRBD1. Losses at the gene ends were 5 bases for V and 7 bases for J; bases not matched to a gene: 4. The CDR3 has 14 amino acids. Per germline, CDR1 LNHDA and CDR2 SQIVND (reference sequence). CDR3 loop: CASSWDRGDQPQHF. The CDR3 coding sequence is TGTGCCAGTAGTTGGGACAGGGGGGACCAGCCCCAGCATTTT.

The J gene is TRBJ2-5, the V gene TRBV25-1; a weak D match, TRBD1 (6 bases). This CDR3 is 13 amino acids long. V lost 9 bases and J 4 bases, leaving 15 bases between the germline ends. The germline V gene has CDR1 MGHDK and CDR2 SYGVNS. The CDR3 nucleotides read TGTGCCAGTAGTTTGGGGGCAGGAGAGACCCAGTACTTC. It yields the protein CASSLGAGETQYF.

The J gene is TRBJ1-2, the V gene TRBV9, with 7 bases that match TRBD1. Germline V CDR1 and CDR2: SGDLS, YYNGEE. The V gene end was trimmed by 3 bases and the J gene end by 8 bases; junction bases not matched to a gene: 10. This CDR3 comprises 14 residues. As DNA, the CDR3 is TGTGCCAGCAGCGAGAGGGGCGGGACAGAAGGCTACACCTTC. Encoded protein: CASSERGGTEGYTF.

The chain links TRBV28 to TRBJ1-5; a weak D match, TRBD1 (6 bases). V was trimmed by 1 base and J by 1 base, leaving 11 bases between them. This CDR3 spans 16 amino acids. Germline assignment: CDR1 MDHEN and CDR2 SYDVKM. The CDR3 reads CASSLSHRESNQPQHF. CDR3 nucleotides: TGTGCCAGCAGTTTATCGCACAGGGAGAGCAATCAGCCCCAGCATTTT.

This clone occurred once. The chain combines TRBV11-2 with TRBJ1-1, with D tentatively TRBD1 (5 bases). The germline V gene encodes CDR1 SGHAT and CDR2 FQNNGV. Trimming took 3 bases from V and 11 from J, leaving 16 bases between them. The length of the CDR3 is 13 residues. The CDR3 reads CASSLGPVVLAFF. CDR3 coding DNA: TGTGCCAGCAGCTTGGGACCCGTAGTGCTGGCTTTCTTT. Together with reference TRBV11-2 and TRBJ1-1, the CDR3 gives the full variable domain: EAGVAQSPRYKIIEKRQSVAFWCNPISGHATLYWYQQILGQGPKLLIQFQNNGVVDDSQLPKDRFSAERLKGVDSTLKIQPAKLEDSAVYLCASSLGPVVLAFFGQGTRLTVV.

The J gene is TRBJ2-4, the V gene TRBV15; 11 bases are a match to TRBD1. This CDR3 is built from 19 residues. Germline V gene sequence: CDR1 LNHNV, CDR2 YYDKDF (reference sequence). J was trimmed by 0 bases and V by 5 bases; bases with no gene match: 12. The CDR3 DNA follows: TGTGCCACCAGCGGCTCCGGGACAGGGGGTACCTTAGCCAAAAACATTCAGTACTTC. Amino acids: CATSGSGTGGTLAKNIQYF.

The rearrangement links TRBV11-2 to TRBJ2-1, with 8 positions matching TRBD2. This CDR3 has 15 amino acids. J gave up 2 bases and V 5 bases, and 5 bases lay outside the gene matches. The V gene's germline CDR1 is SGHAT and CDR2 FQNNGV. The CDR3 bases are TGTGCCAGCAGCACGTACGGGGGGGCCTACAATGAGCAGTTCTTC. Its translation: CASSTYGGAYNEQFF. The variable domain in full, completed from reference TRBV11-2 and TRBJ2-1, reads EAGVAQSPRYKIIEKRQSVAFWCNPISGHATLYWYQQILGQGPKLLIQFQNNGVVDDSQLPKDRFSAERLKGVDSTLKIQPAKLEDSAVYLCASSTYGGAYNEQFFGPGTRLTVL.

The chain combines TRBV4-3 with TRBJ1-2; TRBD1 aligns across 9 bases. In germline, CDR1 is LGHNA, CDR2 YSLEER. The CDR3 sequence is 17 residues long. V dropped 0 bases and J dropped 2; count of bases not matched to a gene: 7. CDR3 coding DNA: TGCGCCAGCAGCCAAGAGGGGACAGGGATAGAGAACTATGGCTACACCTTC. Translating gives CASSQEGTGIENYGYTF.